The 15 T cell receptor beta chains listed next were all sequenced from one sample in a study of Graves' ophthalmopathy and Graves' hyperthyroidism. Amplifying from RNA transcripts, the study obtained TCR beta CDR3 regions. First-round RT-PCR used HTBI primers; second-round multiplex PCR followed. MiXCR, run by TCRdb on the multiplex PCR reads, gives a single entry per CDR3 protein. The sample holds roughly 230,000 distinct CDR3 sequences, around a fifth seen once. Sequenced material: peripheral blood. Receptor source: a woman aged 45-65 years with Graves' ophthalmopathy.

This chain connects TRBV24-1 to TRBJ1-1; TRBD1 agrees at 7 bases. CDR1 and CDR2 (germline): KGHDR, SFDVKD. Trimming cost V 4 bases and J 6 bases; bases outside gene matches: 10. This CDR3 spans 15 amino acids. CDR3 sequence reads: CATSESTGVGAEAFF. The CDR3 nucleotides are TGTGCCACCAGTGAGAGTACAGGGGTTGGCGCTGAAGCTTTCTTT.

The chain carries TRBV12-3 or TRBV12-4 and TRBJ2-2; D remains unclear. The CDR3 spans 14 residues. V was pared by 2 bases and J by 2 bases, with 6 bases between. The DNA of the CDR3 is TGTGCCAGCAGTTTATCAGAAAACACCGGGGAGCTGTTTTTT. This translates into CASSLSENTGELFF.

The chain joins TRBV12-3 or TRBV12-4 to TRBJ2-7, with D possibly being TRBD1 (5 bases). The CDR3 length is 14 residues. The V gene lost 3 bases and the J gene lost 6 bases, with 15 bases spanning the gap. Here the CDR3 DNA reads TGTGCCAGCAGTTTGGCAGGGCATTACATCGAGCAGTACTTC. Translation gives CASSLAGHYIEQYF.

This clonotype was seen at least ten times. The chain couples TRBV29-1 to TRBJ1-1; D may be TRBD1 (5 bases). Per the germline V gene, CDR1 is SQVTM and CDR2 is ANQGSEA. This CDR3 spans 13 amino acids. The V gene lost 6 bases and the J gene lost 2 bases, with 13 bases spanning the gap. The CDR3 loop reads CSVGVDFNTEAFF. CDR3 nucleotide sequence: TGCAGCGTGGGGGTGGACTTTAACACTGAAGCTTTCTTT.

There are many counts of this clonotype. The CDR3 loop is CASSYGLAGGAYEQYF. The CDR3 nucleotides read TGTGCCAGCAGTTACGGACTAGCGGGAGGCGCCTACGAGCAGTACTTC. The J gene is TRBJ2-7, the V gene TRBV6-2 or TRBV6-3; 14 bases align to TRBD2. V shed 2 bases and J 2 bases; nucleotides not matched to a gene: 2. The germline CDR1 and CDR2 sequences are MNHEY and SVGEGT. This CDR3 spans 16 amino acids.

This clonotype has just a few counts. The V gene is TRBV20-1, the J gene TRBJ1-2; D ambiguous. The V gene's germline CDR1 is DFQATT and CDR2 SNEGSKA (reference sequence). This CDR3 contains 12 residues. V was shortened by 8 bases and J by 7 bases, with 17 bases between the two germline ends. CDR3 residues: CSRTYSGVGYTF. The CDR3 coding sequence is TGCAGTCGGACCTACAGCGGCGTTGGCTACACCTTC.

V and J are TRBV7-2 and TRBJ1-5, with 10 bases that match TRBD1. J lost 5 bases, V lost 3 bases, and 4 bases had no gene match. The germline V gene has CDR1 SGHTA and CDR2 FQGNSA. The CDR3 covers 15 residues. CDR3 sequence reads: CASSFAGTGDQPQHF. The CDR3 nucleotides read TGTGCCAGCAGCTTCGCCGGGACAGGGGATCAGCCCCAGCATTTT.

In this sample, this clonotype turned up a few times. V usage is TRBV3-1 and J usage is TRBJ1-6; D may be TRBD1 (5 bases). This CDR3 is built from 17 residues. The ends were cut back, 2 bases at V and 10 bases at J, with 21 bases in the middle. Germline V CDR1 and CDR2: LGHDT, YNNKEL (reference sequence). The CDR3 DNA reads as TGTGCCAGCAGCCAACAACCCGGGACGGCGGGGAAATCACCCCTCCACTTT. Translation: CASSQQPGTAGKSPLHF.

This clonotype occurred many times. This rearrangement joins TRBV19 to TRBJ2-5; TRBD2 aligns across 7 bases. J gave up 3 bases and V 4 bases, and 5 bases lay outside the gene matches. The germline V gene has CDR1 LNHDA and CDR2 SQIVND (reference sequence). This CDR3 is 14 amino acids long. In DNA form, the CDR3 reads TGTGCCAGTAGTACCCGCGGGGGTAAAGAGACCCAGTACTTC. Protein: CASSTRGGKETQYF.

About this clonotype: The germline gene is not matched at one end of the junction; a read error may be the cause. The chain carries TRBV19 and TRBJ2-5; 7 nucleotides align to TRBD2. This CDR3 contains 13 residues. CDR1 and CDR2 (germline): LNHDA, SQIVND (reference sequence). CDR3: CARSGSWRETQYF. The CDR3 DNA sequence: TGTGCCAGAAGTGGAAGCTGGCGGGAGACTCAGTACTTC.

V usage is TRBV7-9 and J usage is TRBJ2-2; 7 bases are shared with TRBD1. The CDR3 is 15 amino acids. Trimming cost V 0 bases and J 6 bases; bases outside gene matches: 4. The germline CDR1 and CDR2 sequences are SEHNR and FQNEAQ (reference sequence). The CDR3 protein is CASSLAGTVSGELFF. CDR3 bases: TGTGCCAGCAGCTTAGCGGGGACAGTGTCCGGGGAGCTGTTTTTT. The complete variable domain, with remaining parts taken from reference TRBV7-9 and TRBJ2-2, reads DTGVSQNPRHKITKRGQNVTFRCDPISEHNRLYWYRQTLGQGPEFLTYFQNEAQLEKSRLLSDRFSAERPKGSFSTLEIQRTEQGDSAMYLCASSLAGTVSGELFFGEGSRLTVL.

This clonotype was found many times. The gene calls are TRBV6-5 and TRBJ2-7, with a tentative D call TRBD1 (6 bases). V was trimmed by 5 bases and J by 3 bases, leaving 17 bases between them. Germline CDR1 and CDR2: MNHEY and SVGAGI. The CDR3 is 15 residues long. CDR3 DNA sequence: TGTGCCAGCAGTCGACACAACAGGGCCGTCTACGAGCAGTACTTC. This codes for CASSRHNRAVYEQYF.

Of note for this clonotype: This may come from a read error, since a much larger clone is one base off. The genes are TRBV19 and TRBJ2-5; 9 bases line up with TRBD1. There are 16 residues in the CDR3. Germline V gives CDR1 LNHDA, CDR2 SQIVND (reference sequence). Unmatched junction bases numbered 10, after V lost 7 bases and J lost 1 base. CDR3 DNA sequence: TGTGCCAGTACCAAGGGGGGACAGGGCCCCCAAGAGACCCAGTACTTC. Amino acids: CASTKGGQGPQETQYF.

V and J are TRBV2 and TRBJ2-3; 7 nucleotides match TRBD2. V shed 8 bases, J shed 0 bases, and the junction held 2 bases outside the gene matches. This CDR3 spans 13 amino acids. Germline V gene sequence: CDR1 SNHLY, CDR2 FYNNEI. The CDR3 nucleotides read TGTGCCAGCGTGGGGGGGAGCACAGATACGCAGTATTTT. This codes for CASVGGSTDTQYF. Full variable domain (outside the CDR3, taken from reference TRBV2 and TRBJ2-3): EPEVTQTPSHQVTQMGQEVILRCVPISNHLYFYWYRQILGQKVEFLVSFYNNEISEKSEIFDDQFSVERPDGSNFTLKIRSTKLEDSAMYFCASVGGSTDTQYFGPGTRLTVL.

Many counts were recorded for this clonotype. This chain joins TRBV29-1 and TRBJ1-1; 7 nucleotides agree with TRBD1. The CDR3 covers 12 residues. The germline gives CDR1 SQVTM, CDR2 ANQGSEA. V trimming: 7 bases; J trimming: 1 base; junction bases outside the gene matches: 3. Here the CDR3 reads CSARDRNTEAFF. The CDR3 DNA follows: TGCAGCGCCCGGGACAGGAACACTGAAGCTTTCTTT.